One and the same sample provided the 29 T cell receptor beta chains below, sequenced in a study of vaccination and CD4 T cells after COVID-19. Treatment meaning: roughly 11-day PBMC culture with coronavirus spike peptide pools or control peptides (ViraFEST assay). Their antigens are not known. Oncomine TCR Beta short-read sequencing was applied to DNA from cultured CD4+ T cells. TCRdb analysed the PCR reads with MiXCR anew, one entry per CDR3 protein. The sample lists around 19,000 distinct CDR3 sequences; around 45% were seen once. The sequences come from CD4+ T cells from blood, cultured in vitro, collected after SARS-CoV-2 vaccination. These receptors came from a human donor who had recovered from COVID-19.

The chain employs TRBV20-1 and TRBJ2-7; D gene ambiguous. The V gene's germline CDR1 is DFQATT and CDR2 SNEGSKA (reference sequence). V was trimmed by 3 bases and J by 4 bases, leaving 19 bases between them. The CDR3 consists of 15 residues. This chain's CDR3 is CSARSFNPQIYEQYF. The CDR3 DNA is TGCAGTGCTAGGTCCTTCAACCCGCAAATATACGAGCAGTACTTC.

The chain links TRBV4-3 to TRBJ1-2; no reliable D call. This CDR3 spans 16 amino acids. The V gene's germline CDR1 is LGHNA and CDR2 YSLEER. The V end lost 2 bases, the J end lost 3 bases, and 16 bases lay between the germline ends. CDR3 bases: TGCGCCAGCAGCCAACCTTACCCCGGAGGAGACTATGGCTACACCTTC. It codes for CASSQPYPGGDYGYTF.

This chain connects TRBV7-9 to TRBJ2-6; 7 bases agree with TRBD1. Germline CDR1 and CDR2: SEHNR and FQNEAQ (reference sequence). Trimming at V came to 2 bases and at J to 0 bases, leaving 10 bases not matched to a gene. This CDR3 is built from 19 residues. The DNA of the CDR3 is TGTGCCAGCAGCTTAAGTCTAGGGGCAGGGGGCTCTGGGGCCAACGTCCTGACTTTC. This translates into CASSLSLGAGGSGANVLTF.

This chain links TRBV20-1 with TRBJ2-1, with 11 bases that match TRBD1. The ends lost 5 bases at V and 8 bases at J; junction bases unmatched: 8. Per germline, CDR1 DFQATT and CDR2 SNEGSKA (reference sequence). The CDR3 runs to 14 residues. This chain's CDR3 is CSAGTGGHLDEQFF. In nucleotides, the CDR3 is TGCAGTGCTGGGACAGGGGGACATCTGGATGAGCAGTTCTTC.

This clonotype has just a few counts. V usage is TRBV5-4 and J usage is TRBJ1-1; TRBD1 might be the D (6 bases). The length of the CDR3 is 16 residues. Germline CDR1 SGHNT, CDR2 YYREEE (reference sequence). The V end was cut by 4 bases, the J end by 3 bases, with 19 bases between. The CDR3 protein is CASSQIAGGVDTEAFF. As DNA, the CDR3 is TGTGCCAGCAGCCAGATAGCGGGGGGCGTGGACACTGAAGCTTTCTTT.

V usage is TRBV6-1 and J usage is TRBJ1-6; no reliable D call. Per the germline V gene, CDR1 is MNHNS and CDR2 is SASEGT. Trimming removed 6 bases at V and 7 bases at J, with 7 bases between. The CDR3 spans 12 residues. This CDR3 reads CASSAPNSPLHF. CDR3 in DNA: TGTGCCAGCAGCGCCCCGAATTCACCCCTCCACTTT.

The chain combines TRBV6-1 with TRBJ2-5, with TRBD1 identical over 11 bases. From germline, CDR1 is MNHNS and CDR2 SASEGT. This CDR3 has 16 residues. The ends lost 5 bases at V and 3 bases at J; junction bases unmatched: 8. The CDR3 loop is CASSRGDRGDEETQYF. CDR3 DNA sequence: TGTGCCAGCAGTCGGGGGGACAGGGGGGACGAAGAGACCCAGTACTTC.

This clonotype was seen a few times. The chain joins TRBV20-1 to TRBJ2-7; 8 bases map to TRBD1. This CDR3 contains 12 residues. The V gene's germline CDR1 is DFQATT and CDR2 SNEGSKA (reference sequence). The CDR3 nucleotides are TGCAGCCAAGGGCAGGGGGCAGGTGAGCAGTACTTC. This gives the protein CSQGQGAGEQYF.

This clonotype turned up a few times. The chain links TRBV27 to TRBJ1-2; 7 bases align to TRBD1. The CDR3 runs 17 residues. CDR1 and CDR2 from the germline V gene are MNHEY and SMNVEV (reference sequence). V shed 4 bases, J shed 0 bases, and the junction held 11 bases outside the gene matches. The CDR3 is CASSSIRTGQANYGYTF. For the CDR3, the DNA is TGTGCCAGCAGTTCAATACGAACCGGACAGGCTAACTATGGCTACACCTTC.

The chain employs TRBV11-3 and TRBJ1-1; D might be TRBD1 (6 bases). The CDR3 is made up of 15 amino acids. Germline loops: CDR1 SGHNT, CDR2 YENEEA. Trimming took 3 bases from V and 0 from J, leaving 11 bases between them. The CDR3 DNA sequence: TGTGCCAGCAGCTTCGGGGGACACTTGAACACTGAAGCTTTCTTT. Amino acid sequence: CASSFGGHLNTEAFF.

A few counts support this clonotype. The J gene is TRBJ1-5, the V gene TRBV2, with D perhaps matching TRBD1 (5 bases). Germline V lookup: CDR1 SNHLY, CDR2 FYNNEI. The V and J ends lost 6 bases and 11 bases respectively, with 14 bases between them. CDR3 length: 12 amino acids. CDR3 in amino acids: CASSHGAGTQHF. CDR3 DNA sequence: TGTGCCAGCAGCCATGGGGCGGGGACCCAGCATTTT.

The V gene is TRBV7-9, the J gene TRBJ2-7, with D unresolved. This CDR3 contains 12 residues. V dropped 4 bases and J dropped 7 bases, with 11 bases sitting between them. CDR1 and CDR2 (germline): SEHNR, FQNEAQ (reference sequence). The CDR3 DNA reads as TGTGCCAGCAGCTGGGCCCTGCGGGAGCAGTACTTC. The encoded protein is CASSWALREQYF.

This clonotype appeared a few times. The rearrangement joins TRBV15 to TRBJ2-1, with 10 nucleotides matching TRBD1. Germline V gene sequence: CDR1 LNHNV, CDR2 YYDKDF (reference sequence). The CDR3 runs to 16 residues. V shed 1 base, J shed 5 bases, and the junction held 5 bases outside the gene matches. CDR3 in amino acids: CATSRVGQGPDNEQFF. The DNA of the CDR3 is TGTGCCACCAGCAGAGTGGGACAGGGGCCCGACAATGAGCAGTTCTTC.

V usage is TRBV20-1 and J usage is TRBJ2-7, with D tentatively TRBD1 (5 bases). The germline CDR1 and CDR2 sequences are DFQATT and SNEGSKA (reference sequence). CDR3 length: 12 amino acids. Deletions cut 5 bases from V and 0 bases from J, with 8 bases between. CDR3 loop: CSAFDSSYEQYF. DNA for the CDR3: TGCAGTGCTTTCGACAGCTCCTACGAGCAGTACTTC.

This clonotype was seen a few times. The chain joins TRBV20-1 to TRBJ1-6; 8 bases fit TRBD1. CDR3 size: 15 residues. Germline V gene sequence: CDR1 DFQATT, CDR2 SNEGSKA (reference sequence). Unmatched junction bases numbered 9, after V lost 6 bases and J lost 5 bases. The CDR3 DNA reads as TGCAGTGCAGGGACCGGGACAGGAAATAATTCACCCCTCCACTTT. Protein: CSAGTGTGNNSPLHF.

A few counts support this clonotype. The V call is TRBV6-1, the J call TRBJ1-5; D uncertain. CDR1 is MNHNS and CDR2 is SASEGT in the germline V gene. The CDR3 is 12 residues long. V was clipped by 7 bases and J by 7 bases, with 11 bases between them. The CDR3 protein is CASILNGQPQHF. CDR3 nucleotides: TGTGCCAGCATCCTGAATGGACAGCCCCAGCATTTT.

This chain connects TRBV5-6 to TRBJ1-2; 9 bases are a match to TRBD1. The V segment lost 4 bases and the J segment 6 bases; nucleotides outside the gene matches: 4. Germline V CDR1 and CDR2: SGHDT, YYEEEE. This CDR3 is 13 amino acids long. CDR3 sequence reads: CASSGDRGNGYTF. CDR3 in DNA: TGTGCCAGCAGCGGCGACAGGGGGAATGGCTACACCTTC.

The chain joins TRBV12-3 or TRBV12-4 to TRBJ1-5; D ambiguous. Between the trimmed V and J ends, which lost 4 bases and 1 base, there was a span of 14 bases. The CDR3 has 16 amino acids. The DNA of the CDR3 is TGTGCCAGCAGTTACTATACCCTGGGGAGCAATCAGCCCCAGCATTTT. Its translation is CASSYYTLGSNQPQHF.

The count of this clonotype is one. The gene calls are TRBV28 and TRBJ1-5; possible D gene TRBD1, 5 bases. Looked up from germline, CDR1 is MDHEN and CDR2 is SYDVKM. V lost 6 bases and J 6 bases, leaving 18 bases between the germline ends. This CDR3 is 15 amino acids long. CDR3 in DNA: TGTGCCAGCAGCTGGGCGTCGGGGACCGTTCAGCCCCAGCATTTT. It codes for CASSWASGTVQPQHF.

J is TRBJ2-5 and V is TRBV7-2; TRBD2 aligns across 9 bases. V shed 5 bases and J 2 bases; nucleotides not matched to a gene: 6. CDR3 length: 15 residues. Per germline, CDR1 SGHTA and CDR2 FQGNSA. DNA for the CDR3: TGTGCCAGCAGCCGGTTAGCGGGAGTTCAAGAGACCCAGTACTTC. Translation: CASSRLAGVQETQYF. The whole variable domain, filled in from reference TRBV7-2 and TRBJ2-5, reads GAGVSQSPSNKVTEKGKDVELRCDPISGHTALYWYRQSLGQGLEFLIYFQGNSAPDKSGLPSDRFSAERTGGSVSTLTIQRTQQEDSAVYLCASSRLAGVQETQYFGPGTRLLVL.

The chain employs TRBV7-2 and TRBJ2-4, with TRBD1 identical over 8 bases. The CDR3 is 14 amino acids. Germline trimming cut 4 bases from V and 9 bases from J; bases unmatched to any gene: 8. Germline V gene sequence: CDR1 SGHTA, CDR2 FQGNSA. CDR3 sequence: CASSSRRTGTIQYF. The DNA for the CDR3 is TGTGCCAGCAGCTCCCGACGGACAGGGACCATTCAGTACTTC.

This clonotype occurred a few times. The chain is built from TRBV6-2 or TRBV6-3 and TRBJ2-7, with 10 bases fitting TRBD1. Germline V CDR1 and CDR2: MNHEY, SVGEGT. With 8 bases clipped from V and 2 bases from J, the junction kept 12 bases outside the gene matches. The CDR3 loop spans 16 amino acids. The CDR3 region has the DNA TGTGCCAGCCATGACAGGGGGCAGGGGCTACCCTACGAGCAGTACTTC. It translates to CASHDRGQGLPYEQYF.

The chain links TRBV27 to TRBJ2-2; maybe TRBD2 (5 bases). Germline V gives CDR1 MNHEY, CDR2 SMNVEV (reference sequence). V dropped 4 bases and J dropped 5 bases, with 8 bases sitting between them. The length of the CDR3 is 13 residues. In nucleotides, the CDR3 is TGTGCCAGCAGTTGGGGAGATACCGGGGAGCTGTTTTTT. Translating gives CASSWGDTGELFF.

The chain employs TRBV6-1 and TRBJ2-6; possible D gene TRBD1, 6 bases. CDR1 is MNHNS and CDR2 is SASEGT in the germline V gene. CDR3 length equals 15 residues. The V end was cut by 5 bases, the J end by 1 base, with 9 bases between. CDR3 in amino acids: CASSIQGSGANVLTF. CDR3 bases: TGTGCCAGCAGTATACAGGGATCTGGGGCCAACGTCCTGACTTTC.

The genes are TRBV5-4 and TRBJ1-6; the match to TRBD1 covers 7 bases. The trim removed 2 bases at V and 5 bases at J, leaving 7 bases unmatched. CDR3 length: 16 amino acids. Germline CDR1 reads SGHNT; CDR2 reads YYREEE (reference sequence). As DNA, the CDR3 is TGTGCCAGCAGCTTAGGGCAGGGGGTGAATAATTCACCCCTCCACTTT. Its protein product is CASSLGQGVNNSPLHF.

The chain carries TRBV6-2 or TRBV6-3 and TRBJ1-2; no reliable D call. V was pared by 8 bases and J by 8 bases, with 21 bases between. This CDR3 region has 14 residues. Germline CDR1 is MNHEY and CDR2 is SVGEGT. The CDR3 nucleotides read TGTGCCAGCTCCACGGACCGAGCGGGAACGGGCTACACCTTC. Encoded protein: CASSTDRAGTGYTF.

The chain carries TRBV7-8 and TRBJ2-7; TRBD2 aligns across 14 bases. The CDR3 is 16 amino acids. The V gene end was trimmed by 5 bases and the J gene end by 6 bases; junction bases not matched to a gene: 9. Germline CDR1 reads SGHVS; CDR2 reads FQNEAQ. The DNA for the CDR3 is TGTGCCAGCAGCGAAACCGGGACTAGCGGGAGTTCCGAGCAGTACTTC. It is translated as CASSETGTSGSSEQYF.

This clonotype was detected once. V gene TRBV10-3 combines with J gene TRBJ2-3; D is unclear. The CDR3 totals 11 residues. V was trimmed by 6 bases and J by 4 bases, leaving 5 bases between them. The germline CDR1 and CDR2 sequences are ENHRY and SYGVKD. The CDR3 nucleotides are TGTGCCATCAGGGCAGCAGATACGCAGTATTTT. This codes for CAIRAADTQYF.

This clonotype was found a few times. The chain links TRBV6-1 to TRBJ2-5; 9 nucleotides agree with TRBD1. Germline V lookup: CDR1 MNHNS, CDR2 SASEGT. The CDR3 totals 15 residues. V was clipped by 6 bases and J by 5 bases; unmatched bases: 10. CDR3 coding DNA: TGTGCCAGCAGAAGCAACAGGGGGCAATACGAGACCCAGTACTTC. This codes for CASRSNRGQYETQYF.